This TCR beta chain derives from a study of T cell responses to AZD1222 COVID-19 vaccine. Study-level points and caveats: Repertoire sampling occurred only after the peak T cell response. Most donors were white British, females outnumbered males, and clonal diversity was possibly underestimated. A reported finding is that nearly half of spike-specific TCRs target unmutated variant regions.

The CDR3 totals 15 residues. V was cut by 2 bases and J by 8 bases, with 18 bases left in between. Germline V gene sequence: CDR1 KGHSH, CDR2 LQKENI. Of note for this clone: No antigen is known for it.

The repertoire was sequenced with immunoSEQ multiplex PCR; TCRdb's copy has only in-frame clones and lacks some. The sample holds around 150,000 clones, 75% to 95% seen once. The source is an adult who received the AZD1222 COVID-19 vaccine. Specimen: peripheral blood, collected 28 days after the second AZD1222 dose. The V gene is TRBV18, the J gene TRBJ1-1, with D maybe TRBD1 (5 bases). CDR3 in amino acids: CASSPGHPRNTEAFF. For the CDR3, the DNA is TGTGCCAGCTCACCAGGACACCCGAGGAATACCGAAGCTTTCTTT.